This T cell receptor (beta chain) was sequenced for a study of blood T cell repertoires in COVID-19. Overall study context: The analysed material was cDNA or gDNA that came from T cells, B-cell-depleted T cells, or PBMCs.

In the study's own analysis: The authors estimated nucleated cell counts from reference gene primer amplification. Using immunoSEQ multiplex PCR, the repertoire was profiled, and TCRdb retains in-frame clones only, with some absent. D and trimming come from the DNA, and the V and J calls and clone size come from that table. The table includes 300,000 to 350,000 clones, roughly 91% detected once. Germline values: CDR1 MGHDK, CDR2 SYGVNS. V dropped 4 bases and J dropped 1; count of bases not matched to a gene: 1. The CDR3 is 14 amino acids. Clinical histories supplied by participants themselves formed the basis of cohort assignment. The recovered donors of Cohort 3 showed two negative PCRs, clearance, or symptom resolution.

The sequence was collected from a young woman who had recovered from COVID-19. Sequences were obtained from PBMCs or T cells enriched from blood (not recorded which). V usage is TRBV25-1 and J usage is TRBJ1-1; 9 bases map to TRBD1. The CDR3 nucleotides are TGTGCCAGCAGTGTGGGACAGGGGAACACTGAAGCTTTCTTT. Protein product: CASSVGQGNTEAFF.